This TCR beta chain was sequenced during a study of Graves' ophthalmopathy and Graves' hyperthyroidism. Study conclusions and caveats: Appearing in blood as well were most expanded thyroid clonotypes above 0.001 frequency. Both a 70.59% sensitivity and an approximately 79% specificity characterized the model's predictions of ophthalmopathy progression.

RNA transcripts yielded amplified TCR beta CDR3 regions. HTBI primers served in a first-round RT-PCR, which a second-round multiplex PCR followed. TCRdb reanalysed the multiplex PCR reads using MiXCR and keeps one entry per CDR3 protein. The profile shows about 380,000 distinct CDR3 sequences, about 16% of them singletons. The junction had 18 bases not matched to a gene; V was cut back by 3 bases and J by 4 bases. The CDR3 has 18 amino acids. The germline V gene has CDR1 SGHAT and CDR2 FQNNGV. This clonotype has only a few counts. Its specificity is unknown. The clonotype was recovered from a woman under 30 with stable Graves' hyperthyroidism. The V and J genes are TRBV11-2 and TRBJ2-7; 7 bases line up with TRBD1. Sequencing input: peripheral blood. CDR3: CASSFSILDRWSPYEQYF. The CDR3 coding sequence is TGTGCCAGCAGCTTTAGTATCCTGGACAGGTGGTCCCCTTACGAGCAGTACTTC.